The 18 T cell receptor beta chains below all came from one sample that was sequenced in a study of post-analysis software for immune sequencing data. Presence of unique molecular identifiers characterized the TCR beta cDNA libraries. One entry per CDR3 protein results from TCRdb running MiXCR on the PCR reads. The sample records some 800,000 distinct CDR3 sequences, more than 45% being singletons. General study results and limits: Patients had higher frequencies than controls of about 5 TRBV segments, including TRBV5-6, TRBV5-1 and TRBV20-1.

What these receptors recognize is not known. The sample consisted of blood. These TCRs come from a girl between 10 and 17 years old with multiple sclerosis.

The rearrangement links TRBV29-1 to TRBJ2-1, with D maybe TRBD1 (6 bases). The CDR3 covers 16 residues. Germline V gene data show CDR1 as SQVTM and CDR2 as ANQGSEA. The ends were cut back, 3 bases at V and 0 bases at J, with 15 bases in the middle. The CDR3 sequence is CSVEWQGSSSYNEQFF. In DNA form, the CDR3 reads TGCAGCGTTGAGTGGCAGGGGTCGAGCTCCTACAATGAGCAGTTCTTC.

This sequence joins TRBV27 and TRBJ1-1, with D uncertain. The CDR3 extends over 13 amino acids. Trimming stripped 4 bases from V and 7 bases from J, with 13 bases between. CDR1 and CDR2 (germline): MNHEY, SMNVEV (reference sequence). The CDR3 bases are TGTGCCAGCAGTTCCACGTCCAGGCTTGAAGCTTTCTTT. Protein product: CASSSTSRLEAFF.

J is TRBJ2-5 and V is TRBV29-1, with 7 bases that match TRBD2. The J call may be faulty, since TRBJ2-7 better matches the DNA end. The CDR3 extends over 13 amino acids. Germline CDR1 is SQVTM and CDR2 is ANQGSEA. The CDR3 region is CSVRVGGIYEQYF. The DNA of the CDR3 is TGCAGCGTTCGCGTGGGAGGGATCTACGAGCAGTACTTC.

V and J are TRBV6-5 and TRBJ2-1; 8 bases are a match to TRBD1. CDR1 is MNHEY and CDR2 is SVGAGI in the germline V gene. This CDR3 region has 14 residues. The V gene end was trimmed by 5 bases and the J gene end by 8 bases; junction bases not matched to a gene: 8. The CDR3 DNA sequence: TGTGCCAGCAGTACTCCCAGGGGGCGGGATGAGCAGTTCTTC. This gives the protein CASSTPRGRDEQFF.

The J gene is TRBJ2-3, the V gene TRBV7-9; perhaps TRBD1 as D (5 bases). CDR1 SEHNR and CDR2 FQNEAQ come from the germline V gene (reference sequence). CDR3 length: 18 amino acids. V lost 0 bases and J 1 base, leaving 17 bases between the germline ends. CDR3 nucleotides: TGTGCCAGCAGCTTAGCTCGGACACTAAAAGCCCGCACAGATACGCAGTATTTT. It yields the protein CASSLARTLKARTDTQYF.

This rearrangement joins TRBV7-8 to TRBJ1-2; tentative D call: TRBD1 (5 bases). The CDR3 contains 15 residues. Looked up from germline, CDR1 is SGHVS and CDR2 is FQNEAQ. The V end lost 3 bases, the J end lost 0 bases, and 11 bases lay between the germline ends. The CDR3 loop is CASSLGMGANYGYTF. The CDR3 nucleotides read TGTGCCAGCAGCTTGGGTATGGGGGCTAACTATGGCTACACCTTC.

This clonotype was seen only a few times. The chain recombines TRBV12-3 or TRBV12-4 with TRBJ2-1; the D gene is possibly TRBD2 (6 bases). The CDR3 totals 14 residues. V gave up 3 bases and J gave up 5 bases, with 11 bases separating them. CDR3 residues: CASSFGSPNNEQFF. As DNA, the CDR3 is TGTGCCAGCAGTTTCGGGAGCCCTAACAATGAGCAGTTCTTC.

The sample holds a few counts of this clonotype. This rearrangement joins TRBV20-1 to TRBJ2-5; D is undetermined. CDR1 is DFQATT, CDR2 SNEGSKA, per germline (reference sequence). Trimming pared 3 bases from V and 1 base from J, leaving 9 bases between. The CDR3 consists of 13 residues. In nucleotides, the CDR3 is TGCAGTGCTAGCTCTGACCTCCAAGAGACCCAGTACTTC. Its translation is CSASSDLQETQYF.

This clonotype was recorded a few times. The rearrangement links TRBV12-3 or TRBV12-4 to TRBJ1-5; D is unresolved. The CDR3 spans 15 residues. V was clipped by 0 bases and J by 2 bases, with 8 bases between them. CDR3 coding DNA: TGTGCCAGCAGTTTAGCCGATCAGGGCAATCAGCCCCAGCATTTT. Translated: CASSLADQGNQPQHF.

In its sample, this clonotype was seen a few times. The chain carries TRBV11-2 and TRBJ2-3; the D gene is possibly TRBD2 (6 bases). V was cut by 6 bases and J by 4 bases, with 17 bases left in between. The CDR3 covers 15 residues. The germline V gene encodes CDR1 SGHAT and CDR2 FQNNGV. CDR3 in DNA: TGTGCCAGCAGTCGTCGGGGGACGGAAGCAGATACGCAGTATTTT. Amino acid sequence: CASSRRGTEADTQYF.

J is TRBJ2-7 and V is TRBV6-1; D unclear. The V and J ends lost 3 bases and 3 bases respectively, with 9 bases between them. This CDR3 has 13 amino acids. Germline V gene sequence: CDR1 MNHNS, CDR2 SASEGT. CDR3 DNA sequence: TGTGCCAGCAGTGAGGTCAGATTCTACGAGCAGTACTTC. Translation gives CASSEVRFYEQYF.

The chain uses TRBV24-1 and TRBJ2-1, with a tentative D call TRBD2 (5 bases). V lost 4 bases to trimming and J lost 7 bases, with 13 bases between them. The V gene's germline CDR1 is KGHDR and CDR2 SFDVKD. The CDR3 totals 14 residues. In DNA, the CDR3 is TGTGCCACCAGTGACCGGACCGGAGGTAATGAGCAGTTCTTC. This translates into CATSDRTGGNEQFF.

This rearrangement joins TRBV14 to TRBJ2-3; D is undetermined. This CDR3 has 12 residues. CDR1 SGHDN and CDR2 FVKESK come from the germline V gene. The V and J ends lost 0 bases and 4 bases respectively, with 2 bases between them. CDR3 coding DNA: TGTGCCAGCAGCCAAGACGCAGATACGCAGTATTTT. The encoded protein is CASSQDADTQYF.

This clonotype was counted between two and nine times. V is TRBV6-5 and J is TRBJ1-2; 7 nucleotides agree with TRBD1. V gave up 5 bases and J gave up 2 bases; unmatched junction bases: 8. The length of the CDR3 is 15 residues. The germline V gene has CDR1 MNHEY and CDR2 SVGAGI. The CDR3 sequence: CASSNGGRGNYGYTF. CDR3 nucleotides: TGTGCCAGCAGTAACGGTGGCAGGGGGAACTATGGCTACACCTTC.

V gene TRBV20-1 combines with J gene TRBJ2-7, with 9 nucleotides matching TRBD2. The CDR3 sequence is 18 residues long. Germline V gene lookup returns CDR1 DFQATT and CDR2 SNEGSKA (reference sequence). V lost 5 bases and J lost 6; bases outside the gene matches: 23. Written as DNA, the CDR3 is TGCAGTGCTGGAGCCCCCTTGCAGTACAGCGGGAGGACCCGCGAGCAGTACTTC. As protein: CSAGAPLQYSGRTREQYF.

The gene calls are TRBV12-3 or TRBV12-4 and TRBJ2-1, with D perhaps matching TRBD2 (5 bases). Trimming removed 4 bases at V and 7 bases at J, with 11 bases between. The CDR3 length is 13 residues. The CDR3 spells CASSSSERNEQFF. CDR3 DNA sequence: TGTGCCAGCAGTTCCTCGGAGCGGAATGAGCAGTTCTTC.

The J gene is TRBJ2-7, the V gene TRBV7-2; 10 nucleotides agree with TRBD2. Germline CDR1 is SGHTA and CDR2 is FQGNSA. The CDR3 has 18 amino acids. The junction had 12 bases not matched to a gene; V was cut back by 4 bases and J by 0 bases. DNA of the CDR3: TGTGCCAGCAGCTCCCAGAGGGTAGCGGGAGGTAACTCCTACGAGCAGTACTTC. Its translation: CASSSQRVAGGNSYEQYF.

This clonotype was picked up a small number of times. The rearrangement links TRBV28 to TRBJ2-5; 11 nucleotides line up with TRBD2. Judging by the DNA end, TRBJ2-7 fits better; the J call may be wrong. The CDR3 is 16 amino acids. Germline CDR1 reads MDHEN; CDR2 reads SYDVKM. CDR3 residues: CASSFSGRAILGEQYF. CDR3 nucleotide sequence: TGTGCCAGCAGTTTTAGCGGGAGGGCCATTCTCGGCGAGCAGTACTTC.